Shown below are 14 T cell receptor beta chains from a single sample sequenced in a study of CD8+ T cells in alopecia areata. TCR sequencing used cDNA made by reverse transcription of extracted RNA. The table came from immunoSEQ multiplex PCR; TCRdb's copy has only in-frame clones and leaves some out. The sample has some 95,000 clones, roughly 47% seen once; the top ten hold about 17%. The treatment was: oral pan-JAK inhibitor, 5-10 mg twice daily. The source material was CD8+ T cells sorted from blood, sampled at week 24, from a patient treated with tofacitinib. Receptor source: a human donor with alopecia areata.

The chain employs TRBV27 and TRBJ1-5, with 9 nucleotides matching TRBD1. The CDR3 is 15 amino acids. Losses at the gene ends were 0 bases for V and 5 bases for J; bases not matched to a gene: 2. Germline V CDR1 and CDR2: MNHEY, SMNVEV (reference sequence). The CDR3 here is CASSLSHRGHQPQHF. CDR3 nucleotides: TGTGCCAGCAGTTTATCTCACAGGGGGCATCAGCCCCAGCATTTT.

This clone was counted a single time. The chain uses TRBV5-1 and TRBJ2-3; D is perhaps TRBD2 (6 bases). Trimming left V 0 bases short and J 5 bases short, with 13 bases between. The CDR3 totals 15 residues. CDR1 and CDR2 from the germline V gene are SGHRS and YFSETQ. The CDR3 here is CASSLVGVAVDTQYF. In nucleotides, the CDR3 is TGCGCCAGCAGCTTGGTAGGGGTAGCGGTAGATACGCAGTATTTT. Based on the CDR3 plus reference TRBV5-1 and TRBJ2-3, the full variable domain is KAGVTQTPRYLIKTRGQQVTLSCSPISGHRSVSWYQQTPGQGLQFLFEYFSETQRNKGNFPGRFSGRQFSNSRSEMNVSTLELGDSALYLCASSLVGVAVDTQYFGPGTRLTVL.

The J gene is TRBJ2-7, the V gene TRBV19; 9 bases fit TRBD2. The length of the CDR3 is 13 residues. Trimming at V came to 5 bases and at J to 2 bases, leaving 1 base not matched to a gene. The germline CDR1 and CDR2 sequences are LNHDA and SQIVND (reference sequence). CDR3 bases: TGTGCCAGTAGTGAGCGGGGGGCCTACGAGCAGTACTTC. It yields the protein CASSERGAYEQYF.

This chain uses TRBV9 with TRBJ2-1; 8 bases are shared with TRBD1. V dropped 4 bases and J dropped 0; count of bases not matched to a gene: 3. Germline-derived CDR1 and CDR2 are SGDLS and YYNGEE. This CDR3 region has 15 residues. CDR3 sequence: CASSPTGGSYNEQFF. The CDR3 DNA reads as TGTGCCAGCAGCCCTACAGGGGGCTCCTACAATGAGCAGTTCTTC. The complete variable domain, with remaining parts taken from reference TRBV9 and TRBJ2-1, reads DSGVTQTPKHLITATGQRVTLRCSPRSGDLSVYWYQQSLDQGLQFLIQYYNGEERAKGNILERFSAQQFPDLHSELNLSSLELGDSALYFCASSPTGGSYNEQFFGPGTRLTVL.

The J gene is TRBJ2-1, the V gene TRBV25-1; D may be TRBD1 (6 bases). V dropped 8 bases and J dropped 7 bases, with 18 bases sitting between them. Germline V lookup: CDR1 MGHDK, CDR2 SYGVNS. This CDR3 comprises 14 residues. CDR3 nucleotides: TGTGCCAGCTCCGAAGGGGGTCGAACGAATGAGCAGTTCTTC. Amino acid sequence: CASSEGGRTNEQFF.

Comments on this clone: A junction boundary mismatches the germline segment, possibly from a read error. The CDR3 loop is CASSGVGESQYF. DNA for the CDR3: TGTGCCAGCAGTGGTGTGGGAGAGTCCCAGTACTTC. V gene TRBV2 combines with J gene TRBJ2-5; a weak D match, TRBD2 (5 bases). CDR3 length equals 12 residues. Germline V CDR1 and CDR2: SNHLY, FYNNEI.

The CDR3 loop reads CAWSSRSYEQYF. The CDR3 DNA reads as TGTGCCTGGAGTTCCAGAAGCTACGAGCAGTACTTC. The V call is TRBV30, the J call TRBJ2-7; D gene ambiguous. CDR1 is GTSNPN and CDR2 is SVGIG in the germline V gene (reference sequence). The germline V and J ends were trimmed by 2 bases and 3 bases, with 8 bases remaining between them. This CDR3 is built from 12 residues.

CDR3 sequence reads: CASSQEASSSYNEQFF. The DNA of the CDR3 is TGCGCCAGCAGCCAAGAGGCGTCTAGCTCCTACAATGAGCAGTTCTTC. The chain has TRBV4-3 and TRBJ2-1; D unclear. V lost 0 bases and J 0 bases, leaving 9 bases between the germline ends. There are 16 residues in the CDR3. The germline gives CDR1 LGHNA, CDR2 YSLEER.

The genes are TRBV9 and TRBJ1-1; D not certain. The CDR3 extends over 19 amino acids. Germline CDR1 is SGDLS and CDR2 is YYNGEE. V shed 0 bases and J shed 0 bases, with 21 bases lying between them. The CDR3 nucleotides are TGTGCCAGCAGCGTAGTAGGAGGTTGGGCGAGTGGAATGAACACTGAAGCTTTCTTT. Amino acid sequence: CASSVVGGWASGMNTEAFF.

This clone was counted only a few times. The chain couples TRBV9 to TRBJ1-2, with D maybe TRBD1 (6 bases). The CDR3 is 13 amino acids. CDR1 is SGDLS, CDR2 YYNGEE, per germline. The V end lost 3 bases, the J end lost 5 bases, and 11 bases lay between the germline ends. The CDR3: CASSEGTHYGYTF. In DNA, the CDR3 is TGTGCCAGCAGCGAGGGGACACATTATGGCTACACCTTC.

This clone occurred once. Given a far larger clone just one base away, this is likely a sequencing read error. The V and J genes are TRBV4-1 and TRBJ2-4; TRBD2 is a possible D gene (6 bases). The germline gives CDR1 MGHRA, CDR2 YSYEKL. CDR3 size: 16 residues. For the CDR3, the DNA is TGCGCCGGCAGCCAATCCGGGGGACTAGCCAAAAACATTCAGTACTTC. This gives the protein CAGSQSGGLAKNIQYF.

In its sample, this clone was seen a few times. The V and J genes are TRBV27 and TRBJ2-3; the D gene is possibly TRBD1 (6 bases). The V end lost 6 bases, the J end lost 5 bases, and 15 bases lay between the germline ends. The CDR3 runs 14 residues. Germline-derived CDR1 and CDR2 are MNHEY and SMNVEV (reference sequence). The CDR3 reads CASRGAGEGDTQYF. CDR3 bases: TGTGCCAGCAGAGGCGCAGGGGAAGGAGATACGCAGTATTTT.

The chain recombines TRBV7-2 with TRBJ2-2; D call uncertain. Germline CDR1 reads SGHTA; CDR2 reads FQGNSA. V lost 5 bases, J lost 0 bases, and 10 bases lay in between. The CDR3 length is 15 residues. The CDR3 region has the DNA TGTGCCAGCAGCCAAGACATCTCGAACACCGGGGAGCTGTTTTTT. Translating gives CASSQDISNTGELFF. The full variable domain, with the rest looked up from reference TRBV7-2 and TRBJ2-2, is GAGVSQSPSNKVTEKGKDVELRCDPISGHTALYWYRQSLGQGLEFLIYFQGNSAPDKSGLPSDRFSAERTGGSVSTLTIQRTQQEDSAVYLCASSQDISNTGELFFGEGSRLTVL.

This clone was observed a single time. The V call is TRBV11-2, the J call TRBJ2-7; perhaps TRBD2 as D (5 bases). The V gene lost 1 base and the J gene lost 2 bases, with 12 bases spanning the gap. There are 15 residues in the CDR3. CDR1 is SGHAT and CDR2 is FQNNGV in the germline V gene. CDR3: CASSLGLSETYEQYF. As DNA, the CDR3 is TGTGCCAGCAGCTTAGGACTATCTGAAACCTACGAGCAGTACTTC.